One T cell receptor beta chain is described in this entry. The antigen is not known. Vbeta (60) and Jbeta (13) primers were used in the PCR. Using immunoSEQ multiplex PCR, the repertoire was profiled, and TCRdb retains in-frame clones only, with some absent. The sample includes around 94,000 clones, over 70% seen only once; the top ten take about 5%. These data come from a study of cytomegalovirus exposure and HLA in healthy donors. Study-wide points: Sequencing probably produced one cluster of sequence variants that were highly shared.

The CDR3 contains 14 residues. CDR1 is KGHSH and CDR2 is LQKENI in the germline V gene. V was trimmed by 6 bases and J by 3 bases, leaving 15 bases between them. The source material was PBMCs. The TCR comes from a woman between 40 and 50 years old in good health and CMV-seronegative. The rearrangement links TRBV18 to TRBJ2-7; a weak D match, TRBD1 (6 bases). CDR3 sequence (DNA): TGTGCCAGCTCCAGTAGGGACAAGGTCTACGAGCAGTACTTC. As protein: CASSSRDKVYEQYF.